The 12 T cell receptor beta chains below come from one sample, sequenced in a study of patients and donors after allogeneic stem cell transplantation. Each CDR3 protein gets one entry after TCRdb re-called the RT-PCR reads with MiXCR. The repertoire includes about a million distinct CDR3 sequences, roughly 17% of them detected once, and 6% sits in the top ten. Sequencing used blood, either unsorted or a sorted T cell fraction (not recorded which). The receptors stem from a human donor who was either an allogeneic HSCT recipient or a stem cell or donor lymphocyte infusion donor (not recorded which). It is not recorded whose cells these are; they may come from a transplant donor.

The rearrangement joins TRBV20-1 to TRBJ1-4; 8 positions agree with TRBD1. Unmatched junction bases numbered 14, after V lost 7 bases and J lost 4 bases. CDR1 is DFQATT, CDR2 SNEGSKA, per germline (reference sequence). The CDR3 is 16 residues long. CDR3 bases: TGCAGTGTCAGAGGACAGGGAGCCTGTTTTAATGAAAAACTGTTTTTT. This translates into CSVRGQGACFNEKLFF.

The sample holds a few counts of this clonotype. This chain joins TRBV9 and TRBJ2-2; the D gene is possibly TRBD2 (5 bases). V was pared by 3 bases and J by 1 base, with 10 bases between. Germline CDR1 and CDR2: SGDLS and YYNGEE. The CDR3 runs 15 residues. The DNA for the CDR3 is TGTGCCAGCAGCGGAAACGGGGTGAACACCGGGGAGCTGTTTTTT. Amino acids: CASSGNGVNTGELFF.

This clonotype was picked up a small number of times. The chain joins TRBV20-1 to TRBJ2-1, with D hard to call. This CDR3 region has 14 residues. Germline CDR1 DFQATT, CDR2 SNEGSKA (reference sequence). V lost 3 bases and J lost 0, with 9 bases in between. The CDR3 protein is CSASSPDSYNEQFF. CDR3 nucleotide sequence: TGCAGTGCTAGTTCCCCAGACTCCTACAATGAGCAGTTCTTC.

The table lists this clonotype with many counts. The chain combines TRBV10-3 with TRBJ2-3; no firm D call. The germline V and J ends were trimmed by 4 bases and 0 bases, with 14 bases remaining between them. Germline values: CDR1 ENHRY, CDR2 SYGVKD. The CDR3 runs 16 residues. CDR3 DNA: TGTGCCATCAGTGGTTTAAGGACGGTGAGCACAGATACGCAGTATTTT. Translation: CAISGLRTVSTDTQYF.

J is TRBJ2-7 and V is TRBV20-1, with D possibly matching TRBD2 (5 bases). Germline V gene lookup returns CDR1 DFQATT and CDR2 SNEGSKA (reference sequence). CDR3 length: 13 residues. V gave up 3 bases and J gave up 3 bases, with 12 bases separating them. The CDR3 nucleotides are TGCAGTGCTAGTGGAACCGGGAACTACGAGCAGTACTTC. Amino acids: CSASGTGNYEQYF.

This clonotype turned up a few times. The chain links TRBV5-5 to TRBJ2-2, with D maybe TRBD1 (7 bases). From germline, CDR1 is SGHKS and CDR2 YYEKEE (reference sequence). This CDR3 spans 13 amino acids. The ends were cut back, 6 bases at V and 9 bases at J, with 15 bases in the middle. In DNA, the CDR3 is TGTGCCAGCAACCAGGGGGGTTTTAGGGAGCTGTTTTTT. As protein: CASNQGGFRELFF.

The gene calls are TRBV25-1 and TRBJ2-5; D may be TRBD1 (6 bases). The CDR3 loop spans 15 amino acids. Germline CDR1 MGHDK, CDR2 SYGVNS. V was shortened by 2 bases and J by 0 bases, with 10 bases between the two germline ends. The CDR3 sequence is CASSEITGNQETQYF. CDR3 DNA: TGTGCCAGCAGTGAAATAACAGGGAACCAAGAGACCCAGTACTTC.

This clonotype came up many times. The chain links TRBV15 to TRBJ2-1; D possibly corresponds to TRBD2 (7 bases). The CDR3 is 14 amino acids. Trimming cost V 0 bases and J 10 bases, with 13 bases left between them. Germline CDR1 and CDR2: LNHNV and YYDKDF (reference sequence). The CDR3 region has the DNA TGTGCCACCAGCAGAGATGGAGGGGGGGACGAGCAGTTCTTC. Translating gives CATSRDGGGDEQFF.

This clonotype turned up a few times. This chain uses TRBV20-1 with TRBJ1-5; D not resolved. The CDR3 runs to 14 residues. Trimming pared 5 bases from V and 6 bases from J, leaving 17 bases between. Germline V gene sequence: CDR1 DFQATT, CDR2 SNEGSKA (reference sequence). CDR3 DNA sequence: TGCAGTGCTGGAAGACAAGGTGAGAGTCAGCCCCAGCATTTT. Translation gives CSAGRQGESQPQHF.

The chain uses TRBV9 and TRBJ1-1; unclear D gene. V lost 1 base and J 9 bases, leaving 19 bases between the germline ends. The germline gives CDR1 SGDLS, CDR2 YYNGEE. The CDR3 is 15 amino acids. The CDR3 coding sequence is TGTGCCAGCAGCGTACTCTACGGACCCCGTGACCAAGCTTTCTTT. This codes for CASSVLYGPRDQAFF.

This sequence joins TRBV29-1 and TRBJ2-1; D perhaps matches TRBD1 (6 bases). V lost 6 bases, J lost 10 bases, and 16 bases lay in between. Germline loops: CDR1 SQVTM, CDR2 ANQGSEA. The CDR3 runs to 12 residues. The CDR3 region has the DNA TGCAGCGTCCGCCCCCAGGGGTGGGAGCAGTTCTTC. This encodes CSVRPQGWEQFF.

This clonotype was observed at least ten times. The CDR3 here is CASSIPGLGQETQYF. The DNA for the CDR3 is TGTGCCAGCAGTATCCCGGGACTAGGCCAAGAGACCCAGTACTTC. The chain uses TRBV12-3 or TRBV12-4 and TRBJ2-5, with 8 nucleotides matching TRBD2. Trimming cost V 5 bases and J 1 base; bases outside gene matches: 6. The CDR3 contains 15 residues.